This T cell receptor (beta chain) originates from a study of T cell clones after liver transplantation. Some clones are missing from TCRdb's copy, which holds only in-frame ones; the method was immunoSEQ multiplex PCR. The repertoire consists of tens of thousands of clones, with less than 75% occurring once and the leading ten covering 9.7%. Germline V gives CDR1 MNHEY, CDR2 SVGAGI. This CDR3 contains 15 residues. Between the trimmed V and J ends, which lost 8 bases and 2 bases, there was a span of 18 bases. Note on this clone: The antigen is not known.

Findings and limits, study-wide: Migration into the graft, not deletion, may explain lost graft donor-reactive T cells.

V usage is TRBV6-5 and J usage is TRBJ2-5; TRBD1 or TRBD2 may be the D gene (5 bases each). Specimen: CD4+ T cells from blood, collected at the 22-month timepoint. The sequence was obtained from a human patient who received a liver transplant. A share of the T cells may be of graft donor origin. The CDR3 nucleotides read TGTGCCAGCTGGCCCGCAGGGACGCAACAAGAGACCCAGTACTTC. Amino acid sequence: CASWPAGTQQETQYF.